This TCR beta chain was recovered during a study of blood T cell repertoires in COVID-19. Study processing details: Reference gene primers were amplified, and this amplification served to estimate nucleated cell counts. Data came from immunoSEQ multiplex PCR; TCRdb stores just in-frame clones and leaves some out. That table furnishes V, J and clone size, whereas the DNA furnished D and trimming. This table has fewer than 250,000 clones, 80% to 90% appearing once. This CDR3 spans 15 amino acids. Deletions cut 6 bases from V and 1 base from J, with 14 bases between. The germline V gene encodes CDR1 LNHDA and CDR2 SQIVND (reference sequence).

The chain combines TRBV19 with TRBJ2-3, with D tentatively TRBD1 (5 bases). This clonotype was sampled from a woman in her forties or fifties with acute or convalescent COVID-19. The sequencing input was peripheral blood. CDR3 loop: CASRRQFFGTDTQYF. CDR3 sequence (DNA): TGTGCCAGTAGAAGACAGTTTTTTGGCACAGATACGCAGTATTTT.